The clone carrying this T cell receptor beta chain was counted a single time. This record belongs to a study of cytomegalovirus exposure and HLA in healthy donors. In germline, CDR1 is MNHEY, CDR2 SMNVEV (reference sequence). The CDR3 runs 16 residues. The V gene end was trimmed by 6 bases and the J gene end by 2 bases; junction bases not matched to a gene: 12. 13 Jbeta primers and 60 Vbeta primers were used for the PCR. The method was immunoSEQ multiplex PCR; TCRdb's version includes in-frame clones alone and lacks a portion of them. This table holds tens of thousands of clones, approximately 90% found once.

The TCR originated in a man younger than 35 in good health and CMV-seronegative. The sequenced sample consisted of PBMCs. The rearrangement uses TRBV27 and TRBJ2-7, with 8 bases that match TRBD1. The CDR3 region is CASRTGLRQGPYEQYF. As DNA, the CDR3 is TGTGCCAGCAGGACTGGCCTAAGACAGGGGCCCTACGAGCAGTACTTC.